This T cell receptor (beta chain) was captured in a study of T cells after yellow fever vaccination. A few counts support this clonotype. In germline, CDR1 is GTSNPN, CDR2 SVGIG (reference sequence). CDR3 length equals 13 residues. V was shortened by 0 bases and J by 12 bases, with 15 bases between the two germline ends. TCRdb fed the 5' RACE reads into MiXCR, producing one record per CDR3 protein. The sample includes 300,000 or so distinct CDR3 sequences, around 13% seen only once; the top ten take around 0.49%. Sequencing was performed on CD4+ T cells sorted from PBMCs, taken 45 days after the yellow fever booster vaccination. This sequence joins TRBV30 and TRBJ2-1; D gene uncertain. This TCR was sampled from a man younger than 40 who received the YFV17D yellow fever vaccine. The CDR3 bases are TGTGCCTGGAGTGTACCTCCCCTCCTTGGGCAGTTCTTC. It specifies CAWSVPPLLGQFF.